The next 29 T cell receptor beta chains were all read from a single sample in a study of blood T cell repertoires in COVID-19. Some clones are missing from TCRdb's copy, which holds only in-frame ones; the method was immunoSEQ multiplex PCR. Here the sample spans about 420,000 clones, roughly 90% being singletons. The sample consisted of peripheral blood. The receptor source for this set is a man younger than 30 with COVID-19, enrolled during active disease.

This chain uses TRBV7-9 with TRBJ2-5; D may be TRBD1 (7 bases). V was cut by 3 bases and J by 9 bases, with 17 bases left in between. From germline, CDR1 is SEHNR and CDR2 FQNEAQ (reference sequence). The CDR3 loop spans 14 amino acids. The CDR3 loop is CASSLAGQISAQYF. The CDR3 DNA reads TGTGCCAGCAGCTTGGCGGGACAGATCTCAGCCCAGTACTTC.

The CDR3 DNA reads as TGTGCCACCTCAGGGGGCGGCTATGGCTACACCTTC. Its protein is CATSGGGYGYTF. V usage is TRBV6-5 and J usage is TRBJ1-2; 8 bases agree with TRBD1. J gave up 4 bases and V 10 bases, and 5 bases lay outside the gene matches. CDR1 and CDR2 from the germline V gene are MNHEY and SVGAGI. The CDR3 runs to 12 residues.

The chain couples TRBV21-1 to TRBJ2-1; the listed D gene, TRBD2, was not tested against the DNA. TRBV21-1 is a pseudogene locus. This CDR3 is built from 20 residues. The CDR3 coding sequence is TGTGCCAGCAGCAAAGGAAAACTAGCTAGCCCTCAGAGCTCCTACAATGAGCAGTTCTTC. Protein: CASSKGKLASPQSSYNEQFF.

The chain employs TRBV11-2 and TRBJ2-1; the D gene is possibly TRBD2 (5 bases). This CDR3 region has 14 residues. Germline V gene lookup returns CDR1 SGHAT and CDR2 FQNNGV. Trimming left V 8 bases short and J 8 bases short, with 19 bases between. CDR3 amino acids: CASVRGSVAYEQFF. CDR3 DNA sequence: TGTGCCAGCGTCCGAGGGAGCGTGGCGTATGAGCAGTTCTTC.

CDR3 amino acids: CASSGAGGRSDTQYF. Written as DNA, the CDR3 is TGTGCCAGCAGTGGAGCGGGGGGGCGGTCAGATACGCAGTATTTT. V usage is TRBV25-1 and J usage is TRBJ2-3; 10 bases align to TRBD2. V dropped 4 bases and J dropped 4; count of bases not matched to a gene: 5. The CDR3 length is 15 residues. Per germline, CDR1 MGHDK and CDR2 SYGVNS.

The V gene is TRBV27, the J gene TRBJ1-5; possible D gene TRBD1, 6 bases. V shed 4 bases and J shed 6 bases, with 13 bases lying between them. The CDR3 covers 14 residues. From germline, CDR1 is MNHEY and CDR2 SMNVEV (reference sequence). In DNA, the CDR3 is TGTGCCAGCAGTTCAGGCGGGGGCGGTCAGCCCCAGCATTTT. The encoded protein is CASSSGGGGQPQHF.

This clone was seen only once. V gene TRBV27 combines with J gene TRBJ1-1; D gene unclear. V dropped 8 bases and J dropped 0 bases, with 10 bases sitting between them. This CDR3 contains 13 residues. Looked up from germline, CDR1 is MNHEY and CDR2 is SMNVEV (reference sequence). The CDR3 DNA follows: TGTGCCAGCGCCCTTAGAGTGAACACTGAAGCTTTCTTT. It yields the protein CASALRVNTEAFF.

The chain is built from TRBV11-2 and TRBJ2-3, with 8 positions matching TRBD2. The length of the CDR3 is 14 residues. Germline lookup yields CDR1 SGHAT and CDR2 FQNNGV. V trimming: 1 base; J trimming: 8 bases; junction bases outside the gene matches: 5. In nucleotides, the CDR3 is TGTGCCAGCAGCTTAGGTACTAGCGGAGCTACGCAGTATTTT. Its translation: CASSLGTSGATQYF.

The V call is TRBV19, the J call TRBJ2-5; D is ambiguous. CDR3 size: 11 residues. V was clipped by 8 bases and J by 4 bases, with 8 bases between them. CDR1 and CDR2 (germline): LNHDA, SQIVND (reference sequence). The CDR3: CASLRRETQYF. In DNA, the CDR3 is TGTGCCAGTTTACGGAGAGAGACCCAGTACTTC. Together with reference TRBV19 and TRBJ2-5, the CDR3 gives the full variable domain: DGGITQSPKYLFRKEGQNVTLSCEQNLNHDAMYWYRQDPGQGLRLIYYSQIVNDFQKGDIAEGYSVSREKKESFPLTVTSAQKNPTAFYLCASLRRETQYFGPGTRLLVL.

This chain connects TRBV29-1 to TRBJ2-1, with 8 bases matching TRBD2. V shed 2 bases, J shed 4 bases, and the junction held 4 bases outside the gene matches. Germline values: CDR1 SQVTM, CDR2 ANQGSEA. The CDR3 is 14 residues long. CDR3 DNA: TGCAGCGTTGAATTGTCGGGAGGGTACAATGAGCAGTTCTTC. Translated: CSVELSGGYNEQFF.

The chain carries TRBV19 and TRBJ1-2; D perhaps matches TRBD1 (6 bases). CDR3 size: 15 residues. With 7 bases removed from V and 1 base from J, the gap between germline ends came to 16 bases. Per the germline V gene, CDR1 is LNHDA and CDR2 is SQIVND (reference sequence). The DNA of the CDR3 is TGTGCCAGTATTGGCAGGGGATTTATTAACTATGGCTACACCTTC. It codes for CASIGRGFINYGYTF. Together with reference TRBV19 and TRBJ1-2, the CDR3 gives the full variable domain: DGGITQSPKYLFRKEGQNVTLSCEQNLNHDAMYWYRQDPGQGLRLIYYSQIVNDFQKGDIAEGYSVSREKKESFPLTVTSAQKNPTAFYLCASIGRGFINYGYTFGSGTRLTVV.

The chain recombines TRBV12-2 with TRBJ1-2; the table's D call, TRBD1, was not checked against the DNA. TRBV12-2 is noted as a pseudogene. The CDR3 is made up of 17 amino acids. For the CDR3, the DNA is TGTGCAAGTCGCTTAGCCCCCCGACAGAGTTCTAACTATGGCTACACCTTC. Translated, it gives CASRLAPRQSSNYGYTF.

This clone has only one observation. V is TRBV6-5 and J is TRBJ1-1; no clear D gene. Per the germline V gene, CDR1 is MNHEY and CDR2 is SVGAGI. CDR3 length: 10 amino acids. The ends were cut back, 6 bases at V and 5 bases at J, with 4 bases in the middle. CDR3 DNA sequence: TGTGCCAGCAGGAGAACTGAAGCTTTCTTT. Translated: CASRRTEAFF.

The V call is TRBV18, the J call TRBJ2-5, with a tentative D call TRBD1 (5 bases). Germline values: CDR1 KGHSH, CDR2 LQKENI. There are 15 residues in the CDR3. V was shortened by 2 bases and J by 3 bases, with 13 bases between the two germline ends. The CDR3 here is CASSPDQGAEETQYF. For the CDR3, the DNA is TGTGCCAGCTCACCAGACCAAGGGGCCGAAGAGACCCAGTACTTC.

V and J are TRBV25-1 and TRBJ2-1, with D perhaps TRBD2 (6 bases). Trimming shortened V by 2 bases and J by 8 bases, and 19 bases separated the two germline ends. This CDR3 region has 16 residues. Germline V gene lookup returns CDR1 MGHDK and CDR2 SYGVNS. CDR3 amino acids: CASSEGASATRDEQFF. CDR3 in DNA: TGTGCCAGCAGTGAAGGGGCTAGCGCCACACGCGATGAGCAGTTCTTC.

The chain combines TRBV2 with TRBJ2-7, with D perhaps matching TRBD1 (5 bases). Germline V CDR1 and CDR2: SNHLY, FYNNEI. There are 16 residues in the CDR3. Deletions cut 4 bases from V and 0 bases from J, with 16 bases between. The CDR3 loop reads CASSGYQGLSSYEQYF. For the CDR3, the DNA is TGTGCCAGCAGTGGTTACCAGGGATTAAGCTCCTACGAGCAGTACTTC. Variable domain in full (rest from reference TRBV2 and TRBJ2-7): EPEVTQTPSHQVTQMGQEVILRCVPISNHLYFYWYRQILGQKVEFLVSFYNNEISEKSEIFDDQFSVERPDGSNFTLKIRSTKLEDSAMYFCASSGYQGLSSYEQYFGPGTRLTVT.

CDR3 protein: CASSPAPGANVLTF. CDR3 DNA sequence: TGTGCCAGCTCACCAGCGCCGGGGGCCAACGTCCTGACTTTC. The chain joins TRBV18 to TRBJ2-6; D gene uncertain. V shed 2 bases and J shed 4 bases, with 6 bases lying between them. The CDR3 consists of 14 residues. The germline V gene encodes CDR1 KGHSH and CDR2 LQKENI.

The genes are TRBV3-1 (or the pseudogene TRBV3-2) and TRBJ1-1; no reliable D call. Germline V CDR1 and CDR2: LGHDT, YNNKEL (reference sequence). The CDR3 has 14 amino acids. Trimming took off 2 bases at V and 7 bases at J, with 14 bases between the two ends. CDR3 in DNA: TGTGCCAGCAGCCAAACAGCTGGGTCGATTGAAGCTTTCTTT. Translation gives CASSQTAGSIEAFF.

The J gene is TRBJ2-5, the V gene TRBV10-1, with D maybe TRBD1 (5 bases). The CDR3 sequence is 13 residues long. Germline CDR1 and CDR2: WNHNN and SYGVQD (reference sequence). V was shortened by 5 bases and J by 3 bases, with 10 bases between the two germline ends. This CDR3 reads CASSRTYEETQYF. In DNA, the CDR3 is TGCGCCAGCAGTCGGACATACGAAGAGACCCAGTACTTC.

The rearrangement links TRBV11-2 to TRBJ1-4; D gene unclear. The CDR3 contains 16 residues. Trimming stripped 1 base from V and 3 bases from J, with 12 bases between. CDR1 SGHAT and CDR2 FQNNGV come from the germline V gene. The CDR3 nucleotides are TGTGCCAGCAGCTTAGGCTTTACAGTCCCTAATGAAAAACTGTTTTTT. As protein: CASSLGFTVPNEKLFF.

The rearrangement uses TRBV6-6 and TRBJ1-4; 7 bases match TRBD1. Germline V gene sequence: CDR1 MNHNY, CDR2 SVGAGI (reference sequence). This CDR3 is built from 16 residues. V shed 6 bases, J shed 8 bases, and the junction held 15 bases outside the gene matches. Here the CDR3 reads CASSRRTGTTTEKLFF. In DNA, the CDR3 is TGTGCCAGCAGCCGGAGGACAGGCACAACCACAGAAAAACTGTTTTTT.

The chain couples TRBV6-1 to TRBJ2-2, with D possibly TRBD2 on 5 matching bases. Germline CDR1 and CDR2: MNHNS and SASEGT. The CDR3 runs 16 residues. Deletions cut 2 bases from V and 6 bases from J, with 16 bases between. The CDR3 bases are TGTGCCAGCAGTGAACAACGGCTAGCTGGCGCCGGGGAGCTGTTTTTT. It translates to CASSEQRLAGAGELFF.

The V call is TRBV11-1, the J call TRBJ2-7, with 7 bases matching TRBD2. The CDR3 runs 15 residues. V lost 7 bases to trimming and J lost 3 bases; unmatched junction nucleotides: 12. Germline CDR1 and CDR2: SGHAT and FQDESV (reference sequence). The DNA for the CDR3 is TGTGCCAGCAACCCCTCCGGGAGCGGGGACTACGAGCAGTACTTC. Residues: CASNPSGSGDYEQYF. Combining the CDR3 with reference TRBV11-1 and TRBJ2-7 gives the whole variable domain EAEVAQSPRYKITEKSQAVAFWCDPISGHATLYWYRQILGQGPELLVQFQDESVVDDSQLPKDRFSAERLKGVDSTLKIQPAELGDSAMYLCASNPSGSGDYEQYFGPGTRLTVT.

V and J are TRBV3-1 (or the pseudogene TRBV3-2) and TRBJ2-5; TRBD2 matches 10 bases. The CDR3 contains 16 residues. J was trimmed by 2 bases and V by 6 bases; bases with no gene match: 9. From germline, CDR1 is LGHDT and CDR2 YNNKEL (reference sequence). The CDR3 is CASRNPSGGGQETQYF. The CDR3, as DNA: TGTGCCAGCAGGAACCCTAGCGGGGGTGGGCAAGAGACCCAGTACTTC.

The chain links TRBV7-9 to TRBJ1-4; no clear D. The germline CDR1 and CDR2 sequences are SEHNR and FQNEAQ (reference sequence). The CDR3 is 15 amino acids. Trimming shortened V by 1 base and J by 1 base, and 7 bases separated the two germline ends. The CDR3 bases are TGTGCCAGCAGCTTAGAAGGCGGAACTAATGAAAAACTGTTTTTT. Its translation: CASSLEGGTNEKLFF.

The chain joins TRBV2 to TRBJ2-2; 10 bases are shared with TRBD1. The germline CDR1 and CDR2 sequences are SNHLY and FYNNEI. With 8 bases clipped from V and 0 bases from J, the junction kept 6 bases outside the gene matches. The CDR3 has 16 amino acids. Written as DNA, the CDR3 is TGTGCCAGCTCCGGGACAGGGGCCGCGAACACCGGGGAGCTGTTTTTT. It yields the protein CASSGTGAANTGELFF.

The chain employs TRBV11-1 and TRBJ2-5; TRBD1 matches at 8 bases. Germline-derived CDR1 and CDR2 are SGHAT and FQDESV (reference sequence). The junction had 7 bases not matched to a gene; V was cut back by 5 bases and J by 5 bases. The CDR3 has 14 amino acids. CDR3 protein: CASSPDRAGETQYF. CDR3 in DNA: TGTGCCAGCAGCCCGGACAGGGCTGGGGAGACCCAGTACTTC.

The CDR3 sequence: CAWNGQGFDGNTIYF. The CDR3, as DNA: TGTGCCTGGAATGGACAGGGATTCGACGGAAACACCATATATTTT. The chain couples TRBV30 to TRBJ1-3; 8 bases are a match to TRBD1. Germline V gene sequence: CDR1 GTSNPN, CDR2 SVGIG (reference sequence). V gave up 4 bases and J gave up 4 bases; unmatched junction bases: 9. CDR3 length equals 15 residues.

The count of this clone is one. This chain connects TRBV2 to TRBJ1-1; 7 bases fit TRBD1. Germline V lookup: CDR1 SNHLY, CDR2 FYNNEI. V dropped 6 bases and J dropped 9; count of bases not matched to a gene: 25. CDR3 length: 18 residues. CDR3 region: CASRRTRKDRMVERKAFF. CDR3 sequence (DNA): TGTGCCAGCAGACGTACACGAAAGGACAGGATGGTGGAAAGGAAAGCTTTCTTT.